The rows below give T cell receptor beta chains drawn from one sample of a study of T-cell reconstitution after alpha-beta-depleted transplantation in children. TCRdb re-analysed the PCR reads in MiXCR, keeping a single row per CDR3 protein. This sample has around 300,000 distinct CDR3 sequences, with less than 9.5% found just once. Sequencing was performed on peripheral blood, taken 360 days after TCRalphabeta/CD19-depleted stem cell transplant. Receptor source: a female patient aged 2-9 years who had a stem cell transplant for Fanconi anemia, so the T cells may come from the graft donor. Both conserved end residues are trimmed from each CDR3. Each record gives: J gene, V gene, D gene, CDR3 protein. D genes are given only for firm matches.

>TRBJ2-2|TRBV12-3/TRBV12-4|-
ASSLSIGHPTGELF
>TRBJ2-3|TRBV3-1|-
ASSHPGGGIPDTQY
>TRBJ2-1|TRBV4-3|-
ASSQDLRRDNEQF
>TRBJ1-1|TRBV5-1|-
ASSLGIGGTVNTEAF
>TRBJ2-5|TRBV9|-
ASSVEGGGSYQETQY
>TRBJ2-1|TRBV6-5|TRBD1
ASSYQGQGWYNEQF
>TRBJ2-5|TRBV2|-
ASSESRVQETQY
>TRBJ2-7|TRBV11-2|TRBD1
ASSFTGTDYEQY
>TRBJ1-2|TRBV9|TRBD1
ASSVGDREYYGYT
>TRBJ2-1|TRBV7-7|-
ASSPSPRQGNEQF
>TRBJ2-5|TRBV2|-
ASSVRIQETQY
>TRBJ2-1|TRBV2|-
ASRRGSLYNEQF
>TRBJ2-7|TRBV3-1|-
ASSPGRDEQY
>TRBJ2-3|TRBV7-9|TRBD2
ASTLSGGAISLDTQY
>TRBJ2-7|TRBV11-2|-
ASSLRTDSTYEQY
>TRBJ1-2|TRBV5-1|-
ASSPSREVYGYT
>TRBJ2-3|TRBV5-1|-
ASSFQSTDTQY
>TRBJ2-6|TRBV25-1|-
ASSEYEGSGANVLT
>TRBJ1-1|TRBV11-2|-
ASSHPRGLDTEAF
>TRBJ1-4|TRBV20-1|TRBD1
SARGDRGRTGAAEKLF
>TRBJ2-3|TRBV7-9|-
ASSLPAESTDTQY
>TRBJ2-1|TRBV18|-
ASSPRAGRTSYNEQF
>TRBJ2-5|TRBV2|-
ASRGVSKETQY
>TRBJ1-1|TRBV10-2|-
ASSEVPRWGARTEAF
>TRBJ2-7|TRBV7-2|TRBD2
ASSLISGGPYEQY
>TRBJ1-5|TRBV5-1|-
ASSLGRALNQPQH
>TRBJ1-1|TRBV30|-
AWSVSGGGTEAF
>TRBJ1-6|TRBV20-1|-
SAPLGGQNSPLH
>TRBJ2-1|TRBV7-7|-
ASSVGTPTYNEQF
>TRBJ2-5|TRBV20-1|-
SAPLGGGETQY
>TRBJ1-1|TRBV4-2|-
ASSQGSFRGETEAF